The source of this T cell receptor (beta chain) is a study of blood T cell repertoires in COVID-19. Whole-study context: Some COVID-19 samples were acute and others convalescent; all came from the United States, Italy and Spain. Sources were T cells, B-cell-depleted T cells, or PBMCs; the material itself was cDNA or gDNA.

Original handling: It was from reference gene primer amplification that nucleated cell counts were estimated. Method: immunoSEQ multiplex PCR; TCRdb's copy keeps in-frame clones and lacks some. The DNA was the basis for D and trimming; V, J and clone size are from that table. The sample shows roughly 85,000 clones, roughly 90% of them seen only once. The V gene end was trimmed by 4 bases and the J gene end by 5 bases; junction bases not matched to a gene: 6. Germline CDR1 is MDHEN and CDR2 is SYDVKM. The CDR3 has 14 amino acids. The source of this sequence is a man aged 50 or older with active or convalescent COVID-19. This chain links TRBV28 with TRBJ2-5; 8 nucleotides align to TRBD1. Sequenced sample: peripheral blood. The CDR3 nucleotides read TGTGCCAGCAGTTCCTGGACAGGGAGGGAGACCCAGTACTTC. Amino acids: CASSSWTGRETQYF.